The source of this T cell receptor beta chain is a study of T cells in Graves' hyperthyroidism and ophthalmopathy. For the study at large: The authors collected peripheral blood at initial diagnosis, before any treatment.

Template material for amplifying TCR beta CDR3 regions consisted of RNA transcripts. Researchers ran a first-round RT-PCR on the TCR CDR3 using the HTBI primer set. A single record per CDR3 protein comes from TCRdb applying MiXCR to the multiplex PCR reads. Of roughly 420,000 distinct CDR3 sequences listed, approximately 15% are singletons. This clonotype was seen repeatedly, ten times or more. Hyperthyroidism had been newly diagnosed in patients aged 18 to 65, and its duration was under 2 months. Patients were excluded for uncontrolled infection, other autoimmune disease, pregnancy or lactation. In making diagnoses, clinical symptoms, serum thyroxine and TRAb, thyroid ultrasound and orbital computed tomography were all used. With 10 bases clipped from V and 2 bases from J, the junction kept 9 bases outside the gene matches. Per germline, CDR1 LNHDA and CDR2 SQIVND (reference sequence). The CDR3 is 14 residues long.

The receptor comes from a woman between 18 and 30 years old with Graves' hyperthyroidism. Sequenced sample: blood. The gene calls are TRBV19 and TRBJ2-5, with 8 bases lining up with TRBD2. The CDR3 is CAKAAGVQQETQYF. CDR3 in DNA: TGTGCCAAGGCAGCGGGGGTTCAACAAGAGACCCAGTACTTC.